The rows below give T cell receptor beta chains drawn from one sample of a study of blood T cell repertoires in COVID-19. This table comes from immunoSEQ multiplex PCR, and its TCRdb copy is limited to in-frame clones, with some not included. The sample holds some 300,000 clones, around 87% seen once. Sequencing was done on a sample of peripheral blood. These receptors were collected from a man between 70 and 80 years old with acute or convalescent COVID-19. Both conserved end residues are part of each CDR3. The D gene is left open where the match is weak. Size is omitted from some rows. Given values are once, few, many or a class for expanded clones.

J: TRBJ1-1; D: .; V: TRBV5-4; size: .; DNA: TGTGCCAGCAGCCCGCCCGGGATGAACACTGAAGCTTTCTTT; CDR3: CASSPPGMNTEAFF
J: TRBJ1-3; D: .; V: TRBV6-1; size: .; DNA: TGTGCCAGCAGTGATGGGGCTTCTGGAAACACCATATATTTT; CDR3: CASSDGASGNTIYF
J: TRBJ1-2; D: .; V: TRBV29-1; size: once; DNA: TGCAGCGTTGCCCGGGGGGGTGTCTACACCTTC; CDR3: CSVARGGVYTF
J: TRBJ2-1; D: TRBD2; V: TRBV9; size: .; DNA: TGTGCCAGCAGCGTAGGACTAGCGGCTATCAATGAGCAGTTCTTC; CDR3: CASSVGLAAINEQFF
J: TRBJ1-5; D: .; V: TRBV9; size: once; DNA: TGTGCCAGCAGCGCCGGCGGGGGAACGGTTCAGCCCCAGCATTTT; CDR3: CASSAGGGTVQPQHF
J: TRBJ2-3; D: .; V: TRBV7-2; size: .; DNA: TGTGCCAGCAGCTTAGTTCGGGGCGGGGCAGATACGCAGTATTTT; CDR3: CASSLVRGGADTQYF
J: TRBJ2-2; D: .; V: TRBV7-9; size: .; DNA: TGTGCCAGCAGCAGAGGGCGACGGACCGGGGAGCTGTTTTTT; CDR3: CASSRGRRTGELFF
J: TRBJ2-7; D: .; V: TRBV6-5; size: .; DNA: TGTGCCGCTTCGGGAGCGACGAGGGAGCAGTACTTC; CDR3: CAASGATREQYF
J: TRBJ2-1; D: TRBD2; V: TRBV7-9; size: .; DNA: TGTGCCAGCAGCCCCCCCCCAGGGCTAGCGGGAGACAATGAGCAGTTCTTC; CDR3: CASSPPPGLAGDNEQFF
J: TRBJ2-1; D: .; V: TRBV6-2/TRBV6-3; size: .; DNA: TGTGCCAGCAGTTACGACACTTACAATGAGCAGTTCTTC; CDR3: CASSYDTYNEQFF
J: TRBJ1-1; D: .; V: TRBV6-5; size: .; DNA: TGTGCCAGCAGGGAGGGGCTGAACACTGAAGCTTTCTTT; CDR3: CASREGLNTEAFF
J: TRBJ2-2; D: .; V: TRBV5-4; size: few; DNA: TGTGCCAGCAGCCCGACTTTGGCTACCGGGGAGCTGTTTTTT; CDR3: CASSPTLATGELFF
J: TRBJ2-7; D: TRBD2; V: TRBV7-2; size: .; DNA: TGTGCCAGCAGGCGGGAGGGGTTCTCCTACGAGCAGTACTTC; CDR3: CASRREGFSYEQYF
J: TRBJ1-1; D: .; V: TRBV7-9; size: .; DNA: TGTGCCAGCAGCTTACCTAGCTGGCGCGGGACTGAAGCTTTCTTT; CDR3: CASSLPSWRGTEAFF
J: TRBJ1-1; D: .; V: TRBV2; size: .; DNA: TGTGCCAGCAGTGTACAGGGAACTGAAGCTTTCTTT; CDR3: CASSVQGTEAFF
J: TRBJ1-1; D: TRBD1; V: TRBV7-9; size: few; DNA: TGTGCCAGCAGCTCCTCGACAGGGGGCTTATGGAACACTGAAGCTTTCTTT; CDR3: CASSSSTGGLWNTEAFF
J: TRBJ2-7; D: .; V: TRBV3-1/TRBV3-2; size: .; DNA: TGTGCCAGCAGCGGACGGACAGATTCCTACGAGCAGTACTTC; CDR3: CASSGRTDSYEQYF
J: TRBJ2-1; D: TRBD2; V: TRBV29-1; size: .; DNA: TGCAGCGTCCCGGGACTAGCGGGAGATTCCAGTGAGCAGTTCTTC; CDR3: CSVPGLAGDSSEQFF
J: TRBJ2-7; D: TRBD1; V: TRBV30; size: .; DNA: TGTGCCTGGAGTCCAGGGGGCCCCTACGAGCAGTACTTC; CDR3: CAWSPGGPYEQYF
J: TRBJ2-7; D: TRBD1; V: TRBV5-5; size: .; DNA: TGTGCCAGCAGCTTGCCGGGACAGGGGTTATTGTGGGAGCAGTACTTC; CDR3: CASSLPGQGLLWEQYF
J: TRBJ2-1; D: .; V: TRBV6-5; size: .; DNA: TGTGCCAGCAGTTACTCGGGCGACCCCTACAATGAGCAGTTCTTC; CDR3: CASSYSGDPYNEQFF
J: TRBJ1-4; D: .; V: TRBV5-1; size: .; DNA: TGCGCCAGCAGCTTGGCCGGTCGGGTACACGGTGAAAAACTGTTTTTT; CDR3: CASSLAGRVHGEKLFF
J: TRBJ1-6; D: TRBD1; V: TRBV6-5; size: .; DNA: TGTGCCAGCAGGTGGGACAGGAATTCACCCCTCCACTTT; CDR3: CASRWDRNSPLHF
J: TRBJ2-5; D: TRBD2; V: TRBV6-5; size: .; DNA: TGTGCCAGTCTCCGACTAGCGGGATCAAAAGAGACCCAGTACTTC; CDR3: CASLRLAGSKETQYF
J: TRBJ2-5; D: .; V: TRBV2; size: once; DNA: TGTGCCAGCGGTAGAGGAGGAGGAGAGACCCAGTACTTC; CDR3: CASGRGGGETQYF
J: TRBJ1-1; D: TRBD1; V: TRBV9; size: .; DNA: TGTGCCAGCTCCCGGGACAGGGGGAGCGCTGAAGCTTTCTTT; CDR3: CASSRDRGSAEAFF
J: TRBJ2-1; D: TRBD2; V: TRBV7-2; size: .; DNA: TGTGCCAGCAGCCCCAGCGGGAATCGTGGAAATGAGCAGTTCTTC; CDR3: CASSPSGNRGNEQFF
J: TRBJ2-7; D: TRBD1; V: TRBV3-1/TRBV3-2; size: few; DNA: TGTGCCAGCAGCAGACAGGGGGCATACGAGCAGTACTTC; CDR3: CASSRQGAYEQYF
J: TRBJ2-5; D: TRBD1; V: TRBV5-4; size: few; DNA: TGTGCCAGCAGCCCGGCTGGGACAGGGGGCCAAGAGACCCAGTACTTC; CDR3: CASSPAGTGGQETQYF
J: TRBJ1-2; D: TRBD1; V: TRBV5-4; size: once; DNA: TGTGCCAGCAGCCGGGACAGGGAGGTCTATGGCTACACCTTC; CDR3: CASSRDREVYGYTF
J: TRBJ2-4; D: TRBD1; V: TRBV28; size: .; DNA: TGTGCCAGCAGTTTATGGACAGGGCGAAACATTCAGTACTTC; CDR3: CASSLWTGRNIQYF
J: TRBJ1-2; D: .; V: TRBV6-5; size: .; DNA: TGTGCCAGCAGCATACAGGGAAACTATGGCTACACCTTC; CDR3: CASSIQGNYGYTF
J: TRBJ2-3; D: .; V: TRBV30; size: .; DNA: TGTGCCTGGAGTGTACGGTTGGGCACAGATACGCAGTATTTT; CDR3: CAWSVRLGTDTQYF
J: TRBJ2-1; D: .; V: TRBV28; size: .; DNA: TGTGCCAGCAGTCATGGACAGCCTACATCTGAGCAGTTCTTC; CDR3: CASSHGQPTSEQFF
J: TRBJ2-1; D: .; V: TRBV5-6; size: .; DNA: TGTGCCAGCAGCTTGGGTTGGGACTCCCGCTCCTACAATGAGCAGTTCTTC; CDR3: CASSLGWDSRSYNEQFF
J: TRBJ2-6; D: .; V: TRBV19; size: .; DNA: TGTGCCAGTAGGCGAGGCATGGAAGGGGCCAACGTCCTGACTTTC; CDR3: CASRRGMEGANVLTF
J: TRBJ1-6; D: .; V: TRBV5-1; size: .; DNA: TGCGCCAGCAGGACAGGCCCTAATTCACCCCTCCACTTT; CDR3: CASRTGPNSPLHF
J: TRBJ2-5; D: .; V: TRBV5-1; size: .; DNA: TGCGCCAGCGCAAACGCCGAGGCAGTCCAAGAGACCCAGTACTTC; CDR3: CASANAEAVQETQYF
J: TRBJ2-2; D: .; V: TRBV28; size: .; DNA: TGTGCCAGCAGACCGGGGGGCAACACCGGGGAGCTGTTTTTT; CDR3: CASRPGGNTGELFF
J: TRBJ1-5; D: .; V: TRBV21-1; size: .; DNA: TGTGCCAGCAGCAAGGGACAGGGCGCAGGAAGCAATCAGCCCCAGCATTTT; CDR3: CASSKGQGAGSNQPQHF
J: TRBJ2-1; D: TRBD2; V: TRBV7-9; size: .; DNA: TGTGCCAGCAGCCCCCGGGGGGCTAGCGGGAGAGTACAGTTCTTC; CDR3: CASSPRGASGRVQFF
J: TRBJ1-4; D: TRBD1; V: TRBV19; size: .; DNA: TGTGCCAGTATCCCCGGGACAGCCGATCGGGAAAAACTGTTTTTT; CDR3: CASIPGTADREKLFF
J: TRBJ2-7; D: .; V: TRBV5-1; size: .; DNA: TGCGCCAGCAGCTTGGGCCAGATCAACGAGCAGTACTTC; CDR3: CASSLGQINEQYF
J: TRBJ2-1; D: TRBD2; V: TRBV7-3; size: .; DNA: TGTGCCAGCAGCTTCATGCTCGGGGAGGGTGAGCAGTTCTTC; CDR3: CASSFMLGEGEQFF
J: TRBJ2-2; D: .; V: TRBV27; size: .; DNA: TGTGCCAGCAGTTTTTCTTTCAGACTCTCGAACACCGGGGAGCTGTTTTTT; CDR3: CASSFSFRLSNTGELFF
J: TRBJ2-5; D: .; V: TRBV5-4; size: .; DNA: TGTGCCAGCAGCTTGCATAGCCACCAAGAGACCCAGTACTTC; CDR3: CASSLHSHQETQYF
J: TRBJ1-6; D: TRBD1; V: TRBV10-2; size: many; DNA: TGCGCCAGCAGTGGGGTCAGGGGGCGAAGCGATGGTTCACCCCTCCACTTT; CDR3: CASSGVRGRSDGSPLHF
J: TRBJ2-2; D: .; V: TRBV11-2; size: .; DNA: TGTGCCAGCGGACAGTACACCGGGGAGCTGTTTTTT; CDR3: CASGQYTGELFF
J: TRBJ1-6; D: .; V: TRBV19; size: .; DNA: TGTGCCAGTAGCCTAACAAACAGGGTTGCCTATAATTCACCCCTCCACTTT; CDR3: CASSLTNRVAYNSPLHF
J: TRBJ2-5; D: .; V: TRBV5-5; size: .; DNA: TGTGCCAGCAGCTTAAACCCTAGCTCATGGGAGACCCAGTACTTC; CDR3: CASSLNPSSWETQYF
J: TRBJ1-5; D: .; V: TRBV19; size: .; DNA: TGTGCCAGTAGTATAAAGGCAGGGTACAGTCAGCCCCAGCATTTT; CDR3: CASSIKAGYSQPQHF
J: TRBJ1-5; D: .; V: TRBV7-2; size: .; DNA: TGTGCCAGCAGCTTAGACAGAAGCAATCAGCCCCAGCATTTT; CDR3: CASSLDRSNQPQHF
J: TRBJ2-5; D: .; V: TRBV5-1; size: .; DNA: TGCGCCAGCAGCTTGGAAGGGACTCAAGAGACCCAGTACTTC; CDR3: CASSLEGTQETQYF
J: TRBJ1-4; D: .; V: TRBV28; size: .; DNA: TGTGCCAGCAGGTGGCGGGTGAATGAAAAACTGTTTTTT; CDR3: CASRWRVNEKLFF
J: TRBJ2-6; D: .; V: TRBV7-6; size: .; DNA: TGTGCCAGCAGCTTAGTCCTCTCTGGGGCCAACGTCCTGACTTTC; CDR3: CASSLVLSGANVLTF